This TCR beta chain came from a study of blood T cells in healthy people across ages. Study-wide results and limits: It was the long-lived donors that had more naive CD4+ cells and higher diversity than aged donors.

Note on this clonotype: Its antigen is undetermined.

Through a sample-barcoded 5' primer and a J-beta primer mix, a second PCR was run for roughly 7 to 11 cycles. TCRdb reprocessed the 5' RACE reads with MiXCR, giving one entry per CDR3 protein. The sample carries under 2,000,000 distinct CDR3 sequences, less than 50% recorded once. The CDR3 contains 14 residues. V lost 8 bases and J lost 1, with 14 bases in between. Germline loops: CDR1 SNHLY, CDR2 FYNNEI. Sample: blood. The chain links TRBV2 to TRBJ1-2; D is undetermined. This TCR was recovered from a woman between 40 and 55 years old in good health. As DNA, the CDR3 is TGTGCCAGCGGACGGGGTTCCCTTAACTATGGCTACACCTTC. This translates into CASGRGSLNYGYTF. The variable domain in full, with the rest retrieved from reference TRBV2 and TRBJ1-2, is EPEVTQTPSHQVTQMGQEVILRCVPISNHLYFYWYRQILGQKVEFLVSFYNNEISEKSEIFDDQFSVERPDGSNFTLKIRSTKLEDSAMYFCASGRGSLNYGYTFGSGTRLTVV.